A selection of T cell receptor beta chains follows, all from one sample in a study of human T cells and chemical hapten exposure. TCRdb independently ran MiXCR on the RACE reads; one entry per CDR3 protein. The table has 150,000 to 200,000 distinct CDR3 sequences, 13% to 15% seen once; the top ten hold less than 2%. Source: whole blood, taken in connection with sensitization to the hapten diphenylcyclopropenone (DPC). The receptor source for this set is a woman in her thirties with alopecia areata. Some clones in this sample may be carry-over from other donors' samples. The CDR3 runs from the conserved cysteine through the conserved F or W. Each record gives: clone size, V gene, D gene, CDR3 protein. A D gene is named only where the DNA matches it firmly. Some rows mark clone size as missing; the rest say once, few, many or name a class of expanded clone.

size: .
V: TRBV28
D: .
CDR3: CASSSAGTALGELFF

size: many
V: TRBV3-1
D: .
CDR3: CASSQDRGDSTNEKLFF

size: many
V: TRBV28
D: TRBD2
CDR3: CASSSPSGPSTDTQYF

size: .
V: TRBV7-2
D: .
CDR3: CASSIGGQETQYF

size: .
V: TRBV7-8
D: TRBD1
CDR3: CASSSSTGGYEKLFF

size: few
V: TRBV29-1
D: .
CDR3: CSVERGTASTDTQYF

size: few
V: TRBV9
D: .
CDR3: CASSVGGQYNSPLHF

size: .
V: TRBV18
D: .
CDR3: CASSPPSGSHTDTQYF

size: .
V: TRBV4-3
D: TRBD1
CDR3: CASSQGDRGRLNTEAFF

size: .
V: TRBV5-1
D: .
CDR3: CASSLGTLANTGELFF

size: .
V: TRBV20-1
D: .
CDR3: CSATGDSNQPQHF

size: few
V: TRBV6-6
D: .
CDR3: CASRPQGKNTEAFF